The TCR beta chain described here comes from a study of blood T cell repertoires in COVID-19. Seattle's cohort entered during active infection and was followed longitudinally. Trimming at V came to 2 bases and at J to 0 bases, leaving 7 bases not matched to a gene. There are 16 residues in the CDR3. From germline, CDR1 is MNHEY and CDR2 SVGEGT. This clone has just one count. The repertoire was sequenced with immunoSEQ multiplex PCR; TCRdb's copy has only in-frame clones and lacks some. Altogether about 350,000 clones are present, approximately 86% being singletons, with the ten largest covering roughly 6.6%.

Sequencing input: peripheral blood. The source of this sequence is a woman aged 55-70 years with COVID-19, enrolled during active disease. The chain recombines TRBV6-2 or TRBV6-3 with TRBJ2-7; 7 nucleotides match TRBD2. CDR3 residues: CASSYGSGVYSYEQYF. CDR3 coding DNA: TGTGCCAGCAGTTACGGCAGCGGGGTATACTCCTACGAGCAGTACTTC.